The text below deals with one T cell receptor (beta chain). Its antigen is unidentified. Trimming cost V 5 bases and J 0 bases, with 10 bases left between them. The CDR3 loop spans 14 amino acids. This specimen belongs to a study of CD8 T cells in Susac syndrome. Study-wide points: Clonal expansion was missing from Susac syndrome CD4+ T cell repertoires.

CD8+ and CD4+ T cells taken from blood had their TCR beta sequenced. Negative isolation yielded the CD8+ and CD4+ T cells, while FACS enriched the TEMRA cells. The RNA input was roughly 0.45 to 1 ug, and it was reverse transcribed with random hexamers. TCR beta CDR3 was amplified by immunoSEQ multiplex PCR. This amplification extended across 54 Vbeta and 13 Jbeta segments. TCRdb re-analysed the immunoSEQ multiplex PCR reads in MiXCR, keeping a single row per CDR3 protein. The sample holds around 170,000 distinct CDR3 sequences; approximately 96% are singletons and the top ten take 0.075% to 0.1%. This chain uses TRBV12-3 or TRBV12-4 with TRBJ1-1; D may be TRBD1 (6 bases). The sequence derives from a human donor with Susac syndrome. Sequencing was performed on CD4+ T cells from PBMCs. The DNA for the CDR3 is TGTGCCAGCAGTGGGGACATCATGAACACTGAAGCTTTCTTT. It translates to CASSGDIMNTEAFF.